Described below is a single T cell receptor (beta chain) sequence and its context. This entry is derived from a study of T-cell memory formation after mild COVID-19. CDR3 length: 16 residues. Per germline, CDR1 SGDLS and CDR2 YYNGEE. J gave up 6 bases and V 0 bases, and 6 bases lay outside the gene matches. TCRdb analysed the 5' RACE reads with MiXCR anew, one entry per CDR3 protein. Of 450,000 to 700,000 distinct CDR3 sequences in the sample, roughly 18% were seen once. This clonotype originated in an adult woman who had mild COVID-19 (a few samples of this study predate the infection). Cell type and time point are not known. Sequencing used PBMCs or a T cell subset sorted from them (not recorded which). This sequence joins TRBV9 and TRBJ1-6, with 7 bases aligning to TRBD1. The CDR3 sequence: CASSVGSGQTNSPLHF. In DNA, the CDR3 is TGTGCCAGCAGCGTAGGATCGGGACAGACTAATTCACCCCTCCACTTT.